The 3 T cell receptor beta chains below were found in one sample sequenced in a study of regulatory T cells in long-lasting Graves disease. Time point indicated: newly diagnosed GD, antithyroid drugs for less than 3 months. TCR sequences were obtained from RNA taken from PBMCs. For TCR beta, libraries came from iRepertoire HTBI primers and Arm-PCR of CDR3 regions. TCRdb fed the multiplex PCR reads into MiXCR, producing one record per CDR3 protein. The sample has 540,000 or so distinct CDR3 sequences; roughly 13% are singletons. The same sample was also studied in work on T cells in Graves' hyperthyroidism and ophthalmopathy.

Sample: peripheral blood mononuclear cells (PBMCs), taken at new diagnosis, from a patient treated with antithyroid drugs. Receptor source: a young man with Graves disease.

This clonotype came up many times. V is TRBV29-1 and J is TRBJ2-2; D not resolved. Trimming shortened V by 3 bases and J by 6 bases, and 14 bases separated the two germline ends. This CDR3 region has 14 residues. The V gene's germline CDR1 is SQVTM and CDR2 ANQGSEA. CDR3 region: CSVEDPWDSGELFF. DNA of the CDR3: TGCAGCGTTGAGGACCCTTGGGATTCCGGGGAGCTGTTTTTT.

This clonotype was seen just once. The gene calls are TRBV5-1 and TRBJ2-3; TRBD1 matches 8 bases. Germline lookup yields CDR1 SGHRS and CDR2 YFSETQ. J was trimmed by 3 bases and V by 4 bases; bases with no gene match: 7. CDR3 size: 15 residues. This CDR3 reads CASSNPGQGTDTQYF. CDR3 nucleotides: TGCGCCAGCAGCAACCCAGGACAGGGAACAGATACGCAGTATTTT.

This clonotype has at least ten counts. The CDR3 loop is CASSLISDDTQYF. The CDR3 region has the DNA TGTGCCAGCAGCTTGATTAGCGACGATACGCAGTATTTT. The chain has TRBV7-3 and TRBJ2-3, with D maybe TRBD2 (5 bases). Germline V gene lookup returns CDR1 SGHTA and CDR2 FQGTGA. The CDR3 has 13 amino acids. V was trimmed by 3 bases and J by 6 bases, leaving 10 bases between them.